Reported below is one T cell receptor (beta chain). Its specificity is unknown. This specimen comes from a study of cytomegalovirus exposure and HLA in healthy donors. Study findings and constraints: TCR beta chain V- and J-gene trimming was linked, in a later analysis, to a missense variant in DCLRE1C.

The V gene's germline CDR1 is LGHNA and CDR2 YNFKEQ. Trimming removed 1 base from V and 7 bases from J; junction bases left unmatched: 5. CDR3 length equals 15 residues. Primers: 60 Vbeta forward and 13 Jbeta reverse. The method was immunoSEQ multiplex PCR; TCRdb's version includes in-frame clones alone and lacks a portion of them. There are roughly 190,000 clones in the sample; about 79% occur only once, and about 2.2% lies in the top ten. The specimen was PBMCs. The source of this sequence is a woman in her fifties or sixties in good health and CMV-seronegative. This chain joins TRBV4-2 and TRBJ2-1; the match to TRBD2 covers 9 bases. The CDR3 DNA follows: TGTGCCAGCAGCCAAGTCCAGCGGGAGGCAAATGAGCAGTTCTTC. Translating gives CASSQVQREANEQFF.